This T cell receptor (beta chain) was captured in a study of blood T cell repertoires in COVID-19. Profiled with immunoSEQ multiplex PCR; TCRdb holds only in-frame clones, not every one. Counted here are a few hundred thousand clones, 75% to 90% occurring once; the ten biggest clones make up roughly 3.9%. There are 13 residues in the CDR3. Trimming removed 2 bases at V and 4 bases at J, with 8 bases between. Germline lookup yields CDR1 MDHEN and CDR2 SYDVKM. The material sequenced was peripheral blood. The sequence was collected from a woman aged 18-29 years with acute or convalescent COVID-19. The rearrangement links TRBV28 to TRBJ1-1, with D unresolved. The CDR3, as DNA: TGTGCCAGCAGTTTAGTGCTCGGCACTGAAGCTTTCTTT. Protein: CASSLVLGTEAFF.